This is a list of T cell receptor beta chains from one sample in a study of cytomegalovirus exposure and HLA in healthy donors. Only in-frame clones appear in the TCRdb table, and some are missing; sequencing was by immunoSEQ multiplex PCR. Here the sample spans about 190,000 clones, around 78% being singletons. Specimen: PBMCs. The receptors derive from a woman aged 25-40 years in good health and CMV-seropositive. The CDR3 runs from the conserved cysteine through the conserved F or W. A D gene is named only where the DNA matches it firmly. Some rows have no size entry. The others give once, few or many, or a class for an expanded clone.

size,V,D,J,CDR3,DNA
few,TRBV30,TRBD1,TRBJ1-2,CAWSATGVRGYTF,TGTGCCTGGAGTGCGACAGGGGTGCGTGGCTACACCTTC
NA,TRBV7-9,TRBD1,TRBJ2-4,CASSLEGGLKNIQYF,TGTGCCAGCAGCTTAGAAGGGGGCCTCAAAAACATTCAGTACTTC
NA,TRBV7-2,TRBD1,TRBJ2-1,CASSFGQGAYNEQFF,TGTGCCAGCAGCTTCGGACAGGGGGCGTACAATGAGCAGTTCTTC
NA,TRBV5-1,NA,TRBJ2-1,CASSGDYASYNEQFF,TGCGCCAGCAGCGGCGACTACGCCTCCTACAATGAGCAGTTCTTC
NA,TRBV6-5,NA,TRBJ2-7,CASSYFVQGHYEQYF,TGTGCCAGCAGTTACTTTGTACAGGGCCACTACGAGCAGTACTTC
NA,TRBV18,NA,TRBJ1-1,CASSPPQGMNTEAFF,TGTGCCAGCTCACCACCCCAGGGGATGAACACTGAAGCTTTCTTT
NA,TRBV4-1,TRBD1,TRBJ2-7,CASSQAGTGHYEQYF,TGCGCCAGCAGCCAGGCCGGGACAGGGCACTACGAGCAGTACTTC
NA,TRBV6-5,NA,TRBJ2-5,CASSYGGSKPKVQYF,TGTGCCAGCAGTTACGGGGGCAGTAAGCCTAAGGTGCAGTACTTC
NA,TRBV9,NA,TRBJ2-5,CASSVGSGQETQYF,TGTGCCAGCAGCGTAGGTAGCGGTCAAGAGACCCAGTACTTC
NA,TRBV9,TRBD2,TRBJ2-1,CASSVGLAGAHYGNEQFF,TGTGCCAGCAGCGTGGGACTAGCGGGAGCCCATTATGGCAATGAGCAGTTCTTC
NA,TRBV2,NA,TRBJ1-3,CATKEGLGESGNTIYF,TGTGCCACCAAGGAGGGACTTGGGGAATCAGGAAACACCATATATTTT
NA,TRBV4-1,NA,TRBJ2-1,CASSQVTGTSFFQQFF,TGTGCCAGCAGCCAAGTCACCGGGACTTCCTTCTTCCAGCAGTTCTTC
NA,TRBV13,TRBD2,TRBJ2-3,CASSLGLIAGEVDTQYF,TGTGCCAGCAGCTTAGGCCTTATAGCGGGGGAAGTAGATACGCAGTATTTT
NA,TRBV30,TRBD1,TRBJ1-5,CAWSDKLTGGPQPQHF,TGTGCCTGGAGTGATAAATTGACAGGGGGCCCTCAGCCCCAGCATTTT
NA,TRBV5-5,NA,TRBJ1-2,CASSFRGGDGYTF,TGTGCCAGCAGCTTTCGGGGTGGTGATGGCTACACCTTC
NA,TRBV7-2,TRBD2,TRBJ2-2,CASSKMRGGRINTGELFF,TGTGCCAGCAGCAAAATGCGCGGGGGGCGAATTAACACCGGGGAGCTGTTTTTT
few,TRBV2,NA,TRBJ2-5,CASSAQIRKTQYF,TGTGCCAGCAGTGCCCAGATTCGAAAGACCCAGTACTTC
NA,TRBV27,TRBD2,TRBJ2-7,CASSWRTSAFYEQYF,TGTGCCAGCAGTTGGCGGACTAGCGCCTTCTACGAGCAGTACTTC
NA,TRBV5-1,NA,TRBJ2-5,CASSLWTRETQYF,TGCGCCAGCAGCTTGTGGACTCGGGAGACCCAGTACTTC
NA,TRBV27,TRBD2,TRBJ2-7,CASSLGGSGYEQYF,TGTGCCAGCAGTCTTGGCGGGAGTGGATACGAGCAGTACTTC
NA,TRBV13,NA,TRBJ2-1,CASSPRGGTAYNEQFF,TGTGCCAGCAGCCCCCGAGGGGGGACAGCCTACAATGAGCAGTTCTTC
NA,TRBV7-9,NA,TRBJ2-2,CASSPIGQGGTGELFF,TGTGCCAGCAGCCCAATAGGACAGGGAGGGACCGGGGAGCTGTTTTTT
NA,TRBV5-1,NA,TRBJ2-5,CASSLGPETQYF,TGCGCCAGCAGCTTGGGGCCGGAGACCCAGTACTTC
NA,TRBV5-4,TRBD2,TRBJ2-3,CASSSGTTSTDTQYF,TGTGCCAGCAGCTCCGGGACTACTAGCACAGATACGCAGTATTTT
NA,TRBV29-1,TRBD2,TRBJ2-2,CSVLGTSGAGELFF,TGCAGCGTTCTTGGGACTAGCGGGGCCGGGGAGCTGTTTTTT
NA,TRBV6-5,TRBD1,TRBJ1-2,CASSYTGQGNYGYTF,TGTGCCAGCAGTTACACCGGACAGGGGAACTATGGCTACACCTTC
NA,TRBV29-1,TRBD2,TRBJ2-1,CSGRLAGEGEQFF,TGCAGCGGCCGACTAGCGGGAGAAGGCGAGCAGTTCTTC
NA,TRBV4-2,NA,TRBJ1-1,CASSQDGSLNTEAFF,TGTGCCAGCAGCCAAGATGGTAGTCTTAACACTGAAGCTTTCTTT
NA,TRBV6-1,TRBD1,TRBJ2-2,CASTWTGQAGELFF,TGTGCCAGCACCTGGACAGGGCAGGCCGGGGAGCTGTTTTTT
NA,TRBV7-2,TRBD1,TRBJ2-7,CASSLVPGTGGHYEQYF,TGTGCCAGCAGCTTAGTCCCCGGGACAGGGGGTCACTACGAGCAGTACTTC
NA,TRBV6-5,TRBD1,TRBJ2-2,CASGRGIRGSGELFF,TGTGCCAGCGGTCGTGGCATCAGGGGGTCCGGGGAGCTGTTTTTT